This T cell receptor beta chain was obtained from a study of T cell responses to AZD1222 COVID-19 vaccine. TCRdb keeps only in-frame clones here, not all; method: immunoSEQ multiplex PCR. This sample carries 100,000 to 150,000 clones, roughly 88% of them seen once, and the ten largest clones take about 28%. Remarks on this clone: The antigen is undetermined.

Overall study results and limits: Clonal diversity may have been underestimated, and the donors were mostly white British, with more females than males.

J lost 6 bases, V lost 6 bases, and 10 bases had no gene match. From germline, CDR1 is ENHRY and CDR2 SYGVKD. This CDR3 has 15 residues. This TCR derives from an adult who received the AZD1222 COVID-19 vaccine. The genes are TRBV10-3 and TRBJ1-2; 10 nucleotides line up with TRBD1. The sequences come from peripheral blood, collected 28 days after the second AZD1222 dose. The CDR3 sequence: CAIRGTGDWGNGYTF. In DNA, the CDR3 is TGTGCCATCAGAGGGACAGGGGATTGGGGAAATGGCTACACCTTC.